These T cell receptor beta chains were read from a single sample in a study of Ad26.COV2.S vaccination and SARS-CoV-2 variants. Method: immunoSEQ multiplex PCR; TCRdb's copy keeps in-frame clones and lacks some. This table has around 270,000 clones, roughly 85% appearing once. The material was peripheral blood, obtained in a trial of Ad26.COV2.S vaccine versus placebo. The receptor source for this set is a person between 18 and 65 years old who received the Ad26.COV2.S COVID-19 vaccine or a placebo. The CDR3 runs from the conserved cysteine through the conserved F or W. D genes are given only for firm matches. Clone size is given for some rows only: seen once, a few or many times, or a class if the clone is expanded.

>TRBV4-1|NA|16|TRBJ1-3|NA
TGCGCCAGCAGCCAAGCTCACACGAGCTCTGGAAACACCATATATTTT
CASSQAHTSSGNTIYF
>TRBV7-9|NA|14|TRBJ2-1|TRBD1
TGTGCCAGCAGCCCGCGACAGGGCCTCAATGAGCAGTTCTTC
CASSPRQGLNEQFF
>TRBV6-5|NA|16|TRBJ2-3|NA
TGTGCCAGCAGTTCCTTGACTGGACCGGTCACAGATACGCAGTATTTT
CASSSLTGPVTDTQYF
>TRBV18|NA|15|TRBJ2-2|NA
TGTGCCAGCTCACCAGAGTTAGCGGCTACCGGGGAGCTGTTTTTT
CASSPELAATGELFF
>TRBV27|few|14|TRBJ2-3|NA
TGTGCCAGCAGTCTCTCATTGAGGACAGATACGCAGTATTTT
CASSLSLRTDTQYF
>TRBV9|NA|14|TRBJ1-3|NA
TGTGCCAGCAGCGTAGGTGTTAGTGGAAACACCATATATTTT
CASSVGVSGNTIYF
>TRBV6-2/TRBV6-3|few|13|TRBJ1-3|NA
TGTGCCAGCAGTCTCTACTCTGGAAACACCATATATTTT
CASSLYSGNTIYF
>TRBV6-5|NA|15|TRBJ2-7|NA
TGTGCCAGCAGTTTGCAGACGGACCTCTCCTACGAGCAGTACTTC
CASSLQTDLSYEQYF
>TRBV25-1|NA|14|TRBJ2-5|NA
TGTGCCAGCACTGATGGGGAGTCGCGTGAGACCCAGTACTTC
CASTDGESRETQYF
>TRBV19|NA|14|TRBJ1-2|TRBD1
TGTGCCAGTAGTACTGGACAGGGAGGATATGGCTACACCTTC
CASSTGQGGYGYTF
>TRBV9|NA|15|TRBJ1-2|NA
TGTGCCAGCAGCGTACAGTCAGTCCCCGAGTTTGGCTACACCTTC
CASSVQSVPEFGYTF
>TRBV9|NA|15|TRBJ2-1|TRBD2
TGTGCCAGCAGCGTGTGGGCTAGCGGGGGGGATGAGCAGTTCTTC
CASSVWASGGDEQFF
>TRBV27|once|16|TRBJ2-3|TRBD2
TGTGCCAGCAGCCTCCGTAGCGGGAGGGCACAAGATACGCAGTATTTT
CASSLRSGRAQDTQYF
>TRBV7-2|NA|14|TRBJ1-1|NA
TGTGCCAGCAGCTTACGGGGCAGAGTCACTGAAGCTTTCTTT
CASSLRGRVTEAFF
>TRBV4-1|NA|15|TRBJ1-6|NA
TGCGCCAGCAGCTCGGACCGGGACCTTAGGTCACCCCTCCACTTT
CASSSDRDLRSPLHF
>TRBV7-3|NA|15|TRBJ2-2|TRBD1
TGTGCCAGCAGTTTGACAGGGATGGACACCGGGGAGCTGTTTTTT
CASSLTGMDTGELFF
>TRBV7-8|NA|16|TRBJ2-3|NA
TGTGCCAGCAGCTTCCCCCCAACCCCGGGGGCAGATACGCAGTATTTT
CASSFPPTPGADTQYF
>TRBV10-3|once|13|TRBJ1-1|NA
TGTGCCATCAGTGAGAGAGGGGGGTCTGAAGCTTTCTTT
CAISERGGSEAFF
>TRBV4-1|NA|16|TRBJ2-7|TRBD2
TGCGCCAGCAGCCAAGATTCTCTCGGGGAGGGCTACGAGCAGTACTTC
CASSQDSLGEGYEQYF
>TRBV30|NA|14|TRBJ1-2|NA
TGTGCCTGGAGTGTACTCGGCAGGGGAGGTGGCTACACCTTC
CAWSVLGRGGGYTF
>TRBV24-1|NA|12|TRBJ2-1|NA
TGTGCCACCAGTGATCTTGACAATGAGCAGTTCTTC
CATSDLDNEQFF
>TRBV7-3|NA|17|TRBJ2-2|TRBD2
TGTGCCAGCAGCCCGGGGACTAGCGGGAGTTCAACCGGGGAGCTGTTTTTT
CASSPGTSGSSTGELFF
>TRBV6-2/TRBV6-3|NA|12|TRBJ1-2|NA
TGTGCCAGCAGCCCGGTTGGGTATGGCTACACCTTC
CASSPVGYGYTF
>TRBV6-2/TRBV6-3|few|18|TRBJ1-5|TRBD1
TGTGCCAGCAGTTACAGGGGGCTCTTTTCGGGAAGCAATCAGCCCCAGCATTTT
CASSYRGLFSGSNQPQHF
>TRBV11-3|NA|13|TRBJ2-7|NA
TGTGCCAGCAGCCTCCGGGACAACTACGAGCAGTACTTC
CASSLRDNYEQYF
>TRBV6-6|NA|16|TRBJ2-7|NA
TGTGCCAGCAGTTCCAACCTTCGCGGGGACCCACCCGAGCAGTACTTC
CASSSNLRGDPPEQYF
>TRBV16|NA|16|TRBJ1-2|NA
TGTGCCAGCAGCCAATCGAACAGGGCCGCTAACTATGGCTACACCTTC
CASSQSNRAANYGYTF
>TRBV6-1|NA|15|TRBJ1-5|NA
TGTGCCAGCAGTGAATTGACAGCCGGAAATCAGCCCCAGCATTTT
CASSELTAGNQPQHF
>TRBV19|NA|14|TRBJ1-1|NA
TGTGCCAGTAGTACAGGGAGGATGAACACTGAAGCTTTCTTT
CASSTGRMNTEAFF
>TRBV12-5|NA|13|TRBJ2-5|NA
TGTGCTAGTGGTCCAAGCAAAGAAGAGACCCAGTACTTC
CASGPSKEETQYF
>TRBV10-3|NA|16|TRBJ2-3|TRBD2
TGTGCCATCAGTGAGTCCGCGGGGGGGCTGACAGATACGCAGTATTTT
CAISESAGGLTDTQYF
>TRBV25-1|NA|14|TRBJ1-1|NA
TGTGCCAGTAGCCCCTCGGAGGAGAACACTGAAGCTTTCTTT
CASSPSEENTEAFF
>TRBV4-1|NA|14|TRBJ1-6|NA
TGCGCCAGCAGCCACCCCATGGGGGGCTCACCCCTCCACTTT
CASSHPMGGSPLHF
>TRBV5-6|NA|16|TRBJ2-1|NA
TGTGCCAGCAGCTTGGAGGTGGGGTCCCTCTACAATGAGCAGTTCTTC
CASSLEVGSLYNEQFF
>TRBV29-1|NA|15|TRBJ2-3|TRBD2
TGCAGCGTTGGGGGGGTAGCGGGAGGCACAGATACGCAGTATTTT
CSVGGVAGGTDTQYF